Listed below are T cell receptor beta chains from one sample, sequenced in a study of blood T cell repertoires in COVID-19. Assay used: immunoSEQ multiplex PCR; TCRdb lists only in-frame clones, some missing. The repertoire has approximately 84,000 clones, about 80% of them found once; the top ten carry more than 5%. What was sequenced was peripheral blood. Source of these receptors: a man in his forties or fifties with active or convalescent COVID-19. The CDR3 runs from the conserved cysteine through the conserved F or W. Not every row has a clone size; where given, it reads once, few, many or a size class.

v_call	clone_size	cdr3_aa
TRBV4-3	.	CASSTKTSGAKGTDTQYF
TRBV1	.	CTSAGGLGHFRNEQFF
TRBV7-2	.	CASSPGLTGNTIYF
TRBV19	.	CASSTGGSYEQYF
TRBV25-1	.	CASSESRGAQETQYF
TRBV6-6	.	CASSLDSRNQPQHF
TRBV6-6	.	CASSQGAGKLFF
TRBV7-7	.	CASSLSTGEGSEQFF
TRBV12-3/TRBV12-4	.	CASSSVETQYF
TRBV9	.	CASSSTGSNTEAFF
TRBV3-1/TRBV3-2	.	CASSLGAANTEAFF
TRBV7-9	.	CASSLAQTSSPDTQYF
TRBV7-2	.	CASSYSGGISGGELFF
TRBV6-5	few	CASSYTGQGNTEAFF
TRBV3-1/TRBV3-2	.	CASSQGLAGYEQYF
TRBV18	.	CASSPLGQGDGEQYF
TRBV11-1	.	CASSLGTAGATDTQYF
TRBV6-2/TRBV6-3	.	CASSYRENSPLHF
TRBV7-2	.	CASSPTVRIGESQYF
TRBV29-1	.	CSVGTVGGNTIYF